These 18 T cell receptor beta chains were all obtained from the same sample, sequenced in a study of beta chain features in type 1 diabetes. The authors reverse transcribed all of the isolated RNA, so sequencing captured expressed TCRB transcripts. The assay was immunoSEQ multiplex PCR, and TCRdb's table has in-frame clones only and misses some. This table has 350,000 to 400,000 clones, approximately 16% appearing once. Sequencing was done on a sample of naive CD4+ T cells from blood. These receptors were obtained from a woman between 18 and 29 years old in good health.

This clone was seen a few times. The V gene is TRBV5-1, the J gene TRBJ2-7, with 8 bases lining up with TRBD1. The CDR3 contains 15 residues. Germline CDR1 is SGHRS and CDR2 is YFSETQ. The V segment lost 4 bases and the J segment 6 bases; nucleotides outside the gene matches: 12. The CDR3 loop reads CASSLSGQGSSEQYF. Here the CDR3 DNA reads TGCGCCAGCAGCCTTTCCGGACAGGGCAGCTCCGAGCAGTACTTC.

This chain's CDR3 is CASTPPGSRYYEQYF. The CDR3 DNA is TGTGCCAGCACCCCCCCGGGTTCCCGGTACTACGAGCAGTACTTC. The V call is TRBV13, the J call TRBJ2-7; D gene unclear. The germline V and J ends were trimmed by 7 bases and 3 bases, with 19 bases remaining between them. Germline V gene data show CDR1 as PRHDT and CDR2 as FYEKMQ (reference sequence). The CDR3 length is 15 residues.

This clone was detected a few times. The rearrangement joins TRBV21-1 to TRBJ1-2; the table calls TRBD1, which could not be checked here. TRBV21-1 is listed as a pseudogene. This CDR3 contains 14 residues. This CDR3 is CASSNAPRGYGYTF. CDR3 in DNA: TGTGCCAGCAGCAATGCGCCAAGGGGATATGGCTACACCTTC.

In its sample, this clone was seen a few times. The V and J genes are TRBV11-2 and TRBJ2-7, with 10 bases matching TRBD2. CDR1 SGHAT and CDR2 FQNNGV come from the germline V gene. The junction had 9 bases not matched to a gene; V was cut back by 1 base and J by 3 bases. This CDR3 region has 17 residues. For the CDR3, the DNA is TGTGCCAGCAGCTTAGGAGGCCTAGCGGGAGTATTCTACGAGCAGTACTTC. The encoded protein is CASSLGGLAGVFYEQYF. Looking up the rest from reference TRBV11-2 and TRBJ2-7 gives the full variable domain: EAGVAQSPRYKIIEKRQSVAFWCNPISGHATLYWYQQILGQGPKLLIQFQNNGVVDDSQLPKDRFSAERLKGVDSTLKIQPAKLEDSAVYLCASSLGGLAGVFYEQYFGPGTRLTVT.

The rearrangement uses TRBV19 and TRBJ2-1; a weak D match, TRBD2 (6 bases). The CDR3 has 14 amino acids. V was clipped by 5 bases and J by 9 bases, with 17 bases between them. Per the germline V gene, CDR1 is LNHDA and CDR2 is SQIVND (reference sequence). CDR3 sequence (DNA): TGTGCCAGTAGTGCCCCGGGAGAAACTAGTGAGCAGTTCTTC. It encodes CASSAPGETSEQFF.

This clone came up a few times. V usage is TRBV29-1 and J usage is TRBJ2-2, with D hard to call. V lost 3 bases and J lost 3, with 5 bases in between. The V gene's germline CDR1 is SQVTM and CDR2 ANQGSEA. CDR3 length: 12 amino acids. CDR3 sequence reads: CSVERYTGELFF. The CDR3 DNA reads TGCAGCGTTGAGAGATACACCGGGGAGCTGTTTTTT.

The chain has TRBV30 and TRBJ2-6, with TRBD1 matching over 11 bases. The V and J ends lost 6 bases and 0 bases, in that order; junction bases with no gene match: 16. This CDR3 spans 20 amino acids. Looked up from germline, CDR1 is GTSNPN and CDR2 is SVGIG (reference sequence). For the CDR3, the DNA is TGTGCCTGTTCTACCGGGACAGGGGGATTTTGGGGCTCTGGGGCCAACGTCCTGACTTTC. Amino acids: CACSTGTGGFWGSGANVLTF.

V gene TRBV28 combines with J gene TRBJ2-7, with D perhaps matching TRBD2 (6 bases). The CDR3 runs to 14 residues. Trimming left V 2 bases short and J 6 bases short, with 14 bases between. Germline CDR1 reads MDHEN; CDR2 reads SYDVKM. CDR3 DNA: TGTGCCAGCAGTTTACCGTTCGGGGGTTTCGAGCAGTACTTC. Residues: CASSLPFGGFEQYF. Using reference TRBV28 and TRBJ2-7 for the parts outside the CDR3, the full variable domain is DVKVTQSSRYLVKRTGEKVFLECVQDMDHENMFWYRQDPGLGLRLIYFSYDVKMKEKGDIPEGYSVSREKKERFSLILESASTNQTSMYLCASSLPFGGFEQYFGPGTRLTVT.

The chain uses TRBV18 and TRBJ2-1; D gene uncertain. Germline CDR1 reads KGHSH; CDR2 reads LQKENI. Between the trimmed V and J ends, which lost 0 bases and 0 bases, there was a span of 9 bases. This CDR3 has 16 amino acids. The CDR3 DNA reads as TGTGCCAGCTCACCACCACAGAGTAGCTCCTACAATGAGCAGTTCTTC. It is translated as CASSPPQSSSYNEQFF.

The V call is TRBV19, the J call TRBJ1-1; 8 nucleotides match TRBD1. V shed 10 bases and J 4 bases; nucleotides not matched to a gene: 8. The CDR3 is 13 amino acids. Germline V gives CDR1 LNHDA, CDR2 SQIVND (reference sequence). Here the CDR3 DNA reads TGTGCCACGAAACAGGGGGAAGGCACTGAAGCTTTCTTT. Protein: CATKQGEGTEAFF.

The V and J genes are TRBV5-1 and TRBJ2-5; D not resolved. Looked up from germline, CDR1 is SGHRS and CDR2 is YFSETQ. This CDR3 comprises 12 residues. V was clipped by 4 bases and J by 5 bases, with 9 bases between them. The CDR3 loop is CASSPPQETQYF. CDR3 sequence (DNA): TGCGCCAGCAGCCCCCCACAGGAGACCCAGTACTTC.

This clone was found a few times. The V and J genes are TRBV28 and TRBJ2-2, with 8 bases identical to TRBD1. V was clipped by 5 bases and J by 1 base; unmatched bases: 9. The length of the CDR3 is 17 residues. In germline, CDR1 is MDHEN, CDR2 SYDVKM. The CDR3 nucleotides are TGTGCCAGCAGTGGTAATATCGGGACAGGGAACACCGGGGAGCTGTTTTTT. Encoded protein: CASSGNIGTGNTGELFF.

The chain has TRBV28 and TRBJ2-7, with 8 bases aligning to TRBD1. V trimming: 6 bases; J trimming: 4 bases; junction bases outside the gene matches: 11. The germline CDR1 and CDR2 sequences are MDHEN and SYDVKM. This CDR3 spans 15 amino acids. CDR3 nucleotides: TGTGCCAGCAGGTCGACAGGGGTAGGATCGTACGAGCAGTACTTC. This translates into CASRSTGVGSYEQYF.

This clone has only a few counts. CDR3 nucleotides: TGCAGCGTTGAACAGCGACTAGCGGGAGGGTTCTACAATGAGCAGTTCTTC. Its protein is CSVEQRLAGGFYNEQFF. This chain uses TRBV29-1 with TRBJ2-1; 14 bases agree with TRBD2. CDR1 is SQVTM, CDR2 ANQGSEA, per germline. The length of the CDR3 is 17 residues. J lost 3 bases, V lost 2 bases, and 6 bases had no gene match.

This sequence joins TRBV7-9 and TRBJ1-1, with D possibly being TRBD1 (5 bases). Germline CDR1 reads SEHNR; CDR2 reads FQNEAQ (reference sequence). This CDR3 is 14 amino acids long. Trimming took 5 bases from V and 4 from J, leaving 14 bases between them. The CDR3 spells CASSKEPGGTEAFF. CDR3 bases: TGTGCCAGCAGCAAAGAACCCGGGGGCACTGAAGCTTTCTTT.

V gene TRBV5-1 combines with J gene TRBJ2-1; D is perhaps TRBD1 (6 bases). There are 14 residues in the CDR3. CDR1 is SGHRS, CDR2 YFSETQ, per germline. V was cut by 4 bases and J by 9 bases, with 17 bases left in between. The CDR3 spells CASSPIQGWGEQFF. The CDR3 nucleotides are TGCGCCAGCAGCCCAATACAGGGTTGGGGTGAGCAGTTCTTC.

This clone was found a few times. J is TRBJ2-7 and V is TRBV7-2; 7 nucleotides agree with TRBD1. The CDR3 spans 15 residues. Germline CDR1 and CDR2: SGHTA and FQGNSA. V gave up 5 bases and J gave up 0 bases; unmatched junction bases: 7. CDR3 nucleotides: TGTGCCAGCAGCCCACAAGGACAGGTCTCCTACGAGCAGTACTTC. This translates into CASSPQGQVSYEQYF. Using reference TRBV7-2 and TRBJ2-7 for the parts outside the CDR3, the full variable domain is GAGVSQSPSNKVTEKGKDVELRCDPISGHTALYWYRQSLGQGLEFLIYFQGNSAPDKSGLPSDRFSAERTGGSVSTLTIQRTQQEDSAVYLCASSPQGQVSYEQYFGPGTRLTVT.

The chain combines TRBV25-1 with TRBJ2-7; D is perhaps TRBD2 (5 bases). The length of the CDR3 is 14 residues. Germline V CDR1 and CDR2: MGHDK, SYGVNS. Trimming removed 3 bases from V and 5 bases from J, with 14 bases in between. The CDR3 spells CASSDTRTVHEQYF. The CDR3 nucleotides read TGTGCCAGCAGTGATACTAGAACCGTCCACGAGCAGTACTTC.